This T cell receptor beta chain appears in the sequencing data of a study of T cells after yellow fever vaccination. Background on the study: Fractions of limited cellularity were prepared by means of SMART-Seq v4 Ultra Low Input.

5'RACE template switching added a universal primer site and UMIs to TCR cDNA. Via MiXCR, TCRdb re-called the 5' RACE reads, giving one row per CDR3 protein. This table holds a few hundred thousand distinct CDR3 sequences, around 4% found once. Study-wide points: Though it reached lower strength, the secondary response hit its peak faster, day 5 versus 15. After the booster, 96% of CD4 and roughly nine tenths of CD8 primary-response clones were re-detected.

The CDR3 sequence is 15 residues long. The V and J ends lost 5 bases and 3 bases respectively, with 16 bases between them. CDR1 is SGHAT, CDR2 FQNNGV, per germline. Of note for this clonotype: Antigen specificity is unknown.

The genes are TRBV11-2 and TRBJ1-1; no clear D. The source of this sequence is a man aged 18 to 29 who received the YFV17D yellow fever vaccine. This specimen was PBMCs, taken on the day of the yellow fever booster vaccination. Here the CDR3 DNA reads TGTGCCAGCAGCCCTAGCTCGACTTGGGACACTGAAGCTTTCTTT. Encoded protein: CASSPSSTWDTEAFF.